This TCR beta chain stems from a study of T cells after yellow fever vaccination. The germline CDR1 and CDR2 sequences are LGHNA and YSLEER. With 5 bases clipped from V and 8 bases from J, the junction kept 11 bases outside the gene matches. This CDR3 has 16 residues. TCRdb reprocessed the 5' RACE reads via MiXCR and lists one record per CDR3 protein. The data hold roughly 110,000 distinct CDR3 sequences, with 8% to 9.5% observed a single time. This TCR derives from a man under 40 who received the YFV17D yellow fever vaccine. The J gene is TRBJ2-1, the V gene TRBV4-3; 11 bases match TRBD2. The specimen was CD8+ T cells sorted from PBMCs, collected 45 days after the yellow fever booster vaccination. The CDR3 reads CASSKLLAGAVYEQFF. The CDR3 coding sequence is TGCGCCAGCAGCAAGCTACTAGCGGGAGCTGTCTATGAGCAGTTCTTC.